The rows below give T cell receptor beta chains drawn from one sample of a study of cytomegalovirus exposure and HLA in healthy donors. Repertoires were generated with immunoSEQ multiplex PCR, while TCRdb's copy carries only in-frame clones and drops some. Recorded here are 90,000 to 130,000 clones; the top ten clones represent about 4%. Sequenced: PBMCs. These receptors were collected from a man aged 30 to 39 in good health and CMV-seronegative. The CDR3 runs from the conserved cysteine through the conserved F or W. Each record gives: J gene, V gene, D gene, CDR3 protein, CDR3 DNA. The D gene is left open where the match is weak.

TRBJ2-4 TRBV19 TRBD1 CASSLRTGDKNIQYF TGTGCCAGTAGTCTAAGGACAGGGGACAAAAACATTCAGTACTTC
TRBJ2-5 TRBV28 TRBD2 CASTARGGSSETQYF TGTGCCAGTACCGCACGGGGGGGCAGCTCAGAGACCCAGTACTTC
TRBJ2-7 TRBV14 - CASSQDNEAGKAYEQYF TGTGCCAGCAGCCAAGATAACGAAGCGGGTAAAGCCTACGAGCAGTACTTC
TRBJ1-4 TRBV5-1 - CASSLSGDRATNEKLFF TGCGCCAGCAGCCTGTCGGGGGATAGGGCAACTAATGAAAAACTGTTTTTT
TRBJ1-4 TRBV5-6 TRBD1 CASSLTGDNEKLFF TGTGCCAGCAGCCTGACAGGGGATAATGAAAAACTGTTTTTT
TRBJ2-7 TRBV7-2 - CASSLAEPYEQYF TGTGCCAGCAGCTTAGCGGAGCCTTACGAGCAGTACTTC
TRBJ2-5 TRBV11-3 - CASSKQGAEETQYF TGTGCCAGCAGTAAACAGGGTGCCGAAGAGACCCAGTACTTC
TRBJ2-3 TRBV5-4 - CASSLDRLLTDTQYF TGTGCCAGCAGCTTGGACAGGCTTTTAACAGATACGCAGTATTTT
TRBJ2-7 TRBV6-6 TRBD1 CASSYPGQGAYEQYF TGTGCCAGCAGTTACCCCGGACAGGGCGCCTACGAGCAGTACTTC
TRBJ1-5 TRBV5-6 - CASSLTDSPNQPQHF TGTGCCAGCAGCTTAACTGACAGTCCCAATCAGCCCCAGCATTTT
TRBJ2-1 TRBV4-2 TRBD2 CASSQALRASGDNEQFF TGTGCCAGCAGCCAAGCCTTGAGGGCTAGCGGGGACAATGAGCAGTTCTTC
TRBJ1-1 TRBV7-9 - CASSFPPAGQPLEAFF TGTGCCAGCAGCTTCCCACCGGCGGGCCAGCCGCTTGAAGCTTTCTTT
TRBJ2-2 TRBV25-1 TRBD1 CATKGDSQANTGELFF TGTGCCACAAAAGGGGACAGCCAAGCGAACACCGGGGAGCTGTTTTTT
TRBJ1-2 TRBV9 - CASSVDSNGYTF TGTGCCAGCAGCGTTGACAGTAATGGCTACACCTTC
TRBJ1-4 TRBV5-1 - CASSFGSATNEKLFF TGCGCCAGCAGCTTCGGGAGCGCAACTAATGAAAAACTGTTTTTT
TRBJ1-2 TRBV14 TRBD1 CASSHRGRGGYTF TGTGCCAGCAGCCACAGGGGGCGCGGAGGCTACACCTTC
TRBJ2-5 TRBV5-5 - CASSFIGDQETQYF TGTGCCAGCAGCTTTATAGGGGACCAAGAGACCCAGTACTTC
TRBJ2-1 TRBV11-3 TRBD2 CASSLATSGAYNEQFF TGTGCCAGCAGCTTGGCCACTAGCGGAGCTTACAATGAGCAGTTCTTC
TRBJ1-2 TRBV6-1 - CASSEGGGYTF TGTGCCAGCAGTGAAGGCGGAGGCTACACCTTC
TRBJ1-4 TRBV2 TRBD1 CASSVRTGGNEKLFF TGTGCCAGCAGTGTAAGGACAGGGGGAAACGAAAAACTGTTTTTT
TRBJ1-1 TRBV30 - CAWSGGLDTEAFF TGTGCCTGGAGTGGGGGGCTTGACACTGAAGCTTTCTTT
TRBJ2-7 TRBV5-1 TRBD2 CASKASGGYEQYF TGCGCCAGCAAGGCTAGCGGGGGTTACGAGCAGTACTTC
TRBJ2-7 TRBV28 - CASSRAGDGGEQYF TGTGCCAGCAGTCGGGCAGGGGATGGGGGCGAGCAGTACTTC
TRBJ2-7 TRBV12-5 - CASGKLGQTYEQYF TGTGCTAGTGGCAAGCTCGGACAGACCTACGAGCAGTACTTC
TRBJ2-2 TRBV7-8 TRBD2 CASSFSGGAGELFF TGTGCCAGCAGCTTTAGCGGGGGGGCAGGGGAGCTGTTTTTT
TRBJ1-5 TRBV7-9 TRBD1 CASSQQGAQPQHF TGTGCCAGCAGCCAACAGGGGGCCCAGCCCCAGCATTTT
TRBJ1-1 TRBV11-2 - CASSLSVWGRDTEAFF TGTGCCAGCAGCTTAAGTGTCTGGGGGCGCGACACTGAAGCTTTCTTT
TRBJ1-3 TRBV27 - CASSFEGDRNTIYF TGTGCCAGCAGTTTCGAGGGGGATAGAAACACCATATATTTT
TRBJ1-4 TRBV11-2 TRBD1 CASSGSGQESEKLFF TGTGCCAGCAGCGGGTCCGGACAGGAGAGTGAAAAACTGTTTTTT
TRBJ2-3 TRBV7-2 TRBD2 CASSFGGVRGKYF TGTGCCAGCAGCTTTGGTGGGGTGCGGGGGAAGTATTTT
TRBJ1-4 TRBV15 TRBD1 CATSRDGRGDEKLFF TGTGCCACCAGCAGGGACGGCAGGGGGGATGAAAAACTGTTTTTT
TRBJ2-3 TRBV10-3 - CAITGDQDTQYF TGTGCCATCACGGGGGACCAAGATACGCAGTATTTT
TRBJ1-2 TRBV19 - CASRNRQNINYGYTF TGTGCCAGTAGGAATCGACAGAACATTAACTATGGCTACACCTTC
TRBJ1-4 TRBV5-5 - CASSLGGRFNEKLFF TGTGCCAGCAGCTTGGGGGGGCGGTTTAATGAAAAACTGTTTTTT
TRBJ1-5 TRBV10-3 TRBD1 CAISESTGNQPQHF TGTGCCATCAGTGAGTCGACAGGGAATCAGCCCCAGCATTTT
TRBJ1-1 TRBV4-1 TRBD1 CASTETGTANTEAFF TGCGCCAGCACAGAAACCGGGACAGCTAACACTGAAGCTTTCTTT
TRBJ2-2 TRBV29-1 - CSVERGRGTGELFF TGCAGCGTTGAGAGGGGGCGGGGAACCGGGGAGCTGTTTTTT
TRBJ1-2 TRBV2 - CASGGTSYTF TGTGCCAGCGGAGGGACCAGCTACACCTTC
TRBJ1-4 TRBV29-1 - CSAQIFQREKLFF TGCAGCGCACAGATTTTCCAACGAGAAAAACTGTTTTTT
TRBJ2-3 TRBV10-3 TRBD1 CAISGETGFVDTQYF TGTGCCATCAGTGGCGAGACAGGGTTCGTAGATACGCAGTATTTT
TRBJ2-7 TRBV10-3 - CAISEAGNLYEQYF TGTGCCATCAGTGAGGCGGGGAACCTCTACGAGCAGTACTTC
TRBJ2-7 TRBV5-1 TRBD1 CASSTSQGMGEQYF TGCGCCAGCAGCACATCACAGGGGATGGGCGAGCAGTACTTC
TRBJ2-7 TRBV9 - CASSPRQDSEQYF TGTGCCAGCAGCCCCAGACAGGACTCCGAGCAGTACTTC
TRBJ1-4 TRBV27 TRBD1 CASSFSLPGQGSEKLFF TGTGCCAGCAGTTTTTCCTTACCGGGACAGGGAAGCGAAAAACTGTTTTTT
TRBJ1-6 TRBV18 TRBD1 CASSQQGNDSPLHF TGTGCCAGCTCACAACAGGGGAACGATTCACCCCTCCACTTT
TRBJ2-5 TRBV11-3 - CASSLEAKSGETQYF TGTGCCAGCAGCTTAGAGGCCAAATCGGGAGAGACCCAGTACTTC
TRBJ2-1 TRBV7-9 TRBD2 CASSLALAGSYNEQFF TGTGCCAGCAGCTTAGCTCTAGCGGGCTCCTACAATGAGCAGTTCTTC
TRBJ2-1 TRBV5-1 TRBD1 CASSLGTGYNEQFF TGCGCCAGCAGCTTGGGGACAGGCTACAATGAGCAGTTCTTC
TRBJ2-2 TRBV7-2 TRBD1 CASSLVPGGLGGELFF TGTGCCAGCAGCTTAGTCCCAGGGGGCCTCGGCGGGGAGCTGTTTTTT
TRBJ2-5 TRBV6-4 - CAAKRKETQYF TGTGCCGCTAAAAGAAAGGAGACCCAGTACTTC
TRBJ2-4 TRBV19 TRBD1 CASSSTGPKNIQYF TGTGCCAGTAGTTCGACAGGGCCCAAAAACATTCAGTACTTC
TRBJ2-3 TRBV11-1 TRBD1 CASSSRTGPDTQYF TGTGCCAGCAGCTCGAGGACAGGGCCTGATACGCAGTATTTT
TRBJ2-5 TRBV4-1 TRBD1 CASSQGTGFGVLETQYF TGCGCCAGCAGCCAAGGGACAGGGTTCGGTGTTCTGGAGACCCAGTACTTC
TRBJ2-4 TRBV5-1 TRBD1 CASSGTGGQVQYF TGCGCCAGCTCGGGAACAGGGGGGCAAGTTCAGTACTTC
TRBJ2-3 TRBV9 TRBD2 CASSPGTLAGGLGTDTQYF TGTGCCAGCAGCCCCGGGACCCTAGCGGGGGGGCTAGGCACAGATACGCAGTATTTT
TRBJ2-5 TRBV5-4 TRBD2 CASSLGLAGGGSETQYF TGTGCCAGCAGCCTGGGACTAGCGGGGGGAGGATCGGAGACCCAGTACTTC